The rows below give T cell receptor beta chains drawn from one sample of a study of vaccination effects on CD4 cells after COVID-19. Some clones are missing from TCRdb's copy, which holds only in-frame ones; the method was immunoSEQ multiplex PCR. The table has around 25,000 clones, under 75% seen once. No cognate antigen is known for these TCRs. Sequences were derived from CD4+ T cells from PBMCs cultured with SARS-CoV-2 spike peptides, sampled before COVID-19 vaccination. Receptor source: a human donor who received a COVID-19 vaccine. Each CDR3 is given with its conserved first and last residue. The order of the fields is V gene, clone size, D gene, J gene, CDR3 protein, CDR3 DNA. The D gene is left open where the match is weak. Part of the rows lack a size; the others show once, few, many or a class for expanded clones.

v_call: TRBV5-5; clone_size: NA; d_call: TRBD1; j_call: TRBJ1-5; cdr3_aa: CASSWGQGNQPQHF; cdr3_nt: TGTGCCAGCAGCTGGGGACAGGGAAATCAGCCCCAGCATTTT
v_call: TRBV29-1; clone_size: NA; d_call: NA; j_call: TRBJ2-2; cdr3_aa: CSVEEQGGGELFF; cdr3_nt: TGCAGCGTTGAAGAACAGGGAGGCGGGGAGCTGTTTTTT
v_call: TRBV27; clone_size: NA; d_call: NA; j_call: TRBJ2-7; cdr3_aa: CASSLSLQGFYEQYF; cdr3_nt: TGTGCCAGCAGTTTATCGCTCCAGGGTTTCTACGAGCAGTACTTC
v_call: TRBV7-9; clone_size: NA; d_call: NA; j_call: TRBJ1-2; cdr3_aa: CASSLEARGRAHYGYTF; cdr3_nt: TGTGCCAGCAGCTTAGAGGCCAGGGGCAGGGCTCACTATGGCTACACCTTC
v_call: TRBV5-4; clone_size: NA; d_call: TRBD2; j_call: TRBJ2-7; cdr3_aa: CASSPKSGRGSYEQYF; cdr3_nt: TGTGCCAGCAGCCCGAAGAGCGGGAGAGGTTCCTACGAGCAGTACTTC
v_call: TRBV2; clone_size: few; d_call: NA; j_call: TRBJ1-6; cdr3_aa: CASRRDGDRSPLHF; cdr3_nt: TGTGCCAGCAGACGGGACGGAGATAGATCACCCCTCCACTTT
v_call: TRBV18; clone_size: NA; d_call: NA; j_call: TRBJ1-4; cdr3_aa: CASSRSTATNEKLFF; cdr3_nt: TGTGCCAGCTCACGGAGCACCGCAACTAATGAAAAACTGTTTTTT
v_call: TRBV11-2; clone_size: NA; d_call: NA; j_call: TRBJ1-2; cdr3_aa: CASGHREFGGYTF; cdr3_nt: TGTGCCAGCGGTCACAGGGAGTTTGGTGGCTACACCTTC
v_call: TRBV5-5; clone_size: once; d_call: NA; j_call: TRBJ2-2; cdr3_aa: CASSLANTGELFF; cdr3_nt: TGTGCCAGCAGCTTGGCTAACACCGGGGAGCTGTTTTTT
v_call: TRBV15; clone_size: NA; d_call: NA; j_call: TRBJ1-4; cdr3_aa: CATSRDNGNEKLFF; cdr3_nt: TGTGCCACCAGCAGAGATAACGGGAATGAAAAACTGTTTTTT
v_call: TRBV18; clone_size: NA; d_call: TRBD1; j_call: TRBJ1-2; cdr3_aa: CASSPFTGGAGSYTF; cdr3_nt: TGTGCCAGCTCACCTTTTACAGGGGGCGCGGGAAGCTACACCTTC
v_call: TRBV29-1; clone_size: NA; d_call: NA; j_call: TRBJ2-3; cdr3_aa: CSVNEATDTQYF; cdr3_nt: TGCAGCGTAAATGAGGCGACAGATACGCAGTATTTT
v_call: TRBV5-5; clone_size: NA; d_call: NA; j_call: TRBJ2-3; cdr3_aa: CASSPGQGRQYF; cdr3_nt: TGTGCCAGCAGCCCCGGTCAGGGGAGACAGTATTTT
v_call: TRBV5-8; clone_size: NA; d_call: NA; j_call: TRBJ1-3; cdr3_aa: CASSWGLISGNTIYF; cdr3_nt: TGTGCCAGCAGTTGGGGACTCATCTCTGGAAACACCATATATTTT
v_call: TRBV7-4; clone_size: NA; d_call: TRBD1; j_call: TRBJ1-2; cdr3_aa: CASSLGQTNYGYTF; cdr3_nt: TGTGCCAGCAGCCTGGGACAGACTAACTATGGCTACACCTTC
v_call: TRBV4-1; clone_size: once; d_call: TRBD2; j_call: TRBJ2-4; cdr3_aa: CASSQDGRVGNIQYF; cdr3_nt: TGCGCCAGCAGCCAAGATGGGAGGGTGGGGAACATTCAGTACTTC
v_call: TRBV6-1; clone_size: few; d_call: NA; j_call: TRBJ2-2; cdr3_aa: CASSEVMVDAGELFF; cdr3_nt: TGTGCCAGCAGTGAAGTAATGGTTGATGCCGGGGAGCTGTTTTTT
v_call: TRBV5-4; clone_size: few; d_call: NA; j_call: TRBJ2-5; cdr3_aa: CASSPIISEETQYF; cdr3_nt: TGTGCCAGCAGCCCAATAATTAGCGAAGAGACCCAGTACTTC
v_call: TRBV7-2; clone_size: NA; d_call: NA; j_call: TRBJ2-2; cdr3_aa: CASSPAGPPGELFF; cdr3_nt: TGTGCCAGCAGCCCCGCCGGGCCCCCGGGGGAGCTGTTTTTT
v_call: TRBV5-1; clone_size: NA; d_call: TRBD2; j_call: TRBJ2-1; cdr3_aa: CASSFLPGLAGIGEQFF; cdr3_nt: TGCGCCAGCAGCTTCTTACCGGGACTAGCGGGGATAGGTGAGCAGTTCTTC
v_call: TRBV4-2; clone_size: NA; d_call: NA; j_call: TRBJ2-1; cdr3_aa: CASSQDRLGTDNYNEQFF; cdr3_nt: TGTGCCAGCAGCCAAGATCGACTCGGGACTGACAACTACAATGAGCAGTTCTTC
v_call: TRBV30; clone_size: NA; d_call: NA; j_call: TRBJ1-5; cdr3_aa: CAWSVPAGIGPQHF; cdr3_nt: TGTGCCTGGAGTGTACCGGCGGGAATCGGGCCCCAGCATTTT
v_call: TRBV27; clone_size: few; d_call: NA; j_call: TRBJ1-6; cdr3_aa: CASSLSLGVGSPLHF; cdr3_nt: TGTGCCAGCAGTTTATCGTTAGGGGTGGGTTCACCCCTCCACTTT
v_call: TRBV6-5; clone_size: NA; d_call: NA; j_call: TRBJ1-2; cdr3_aa: CASRPSGTENYGYTF; cdr3_nt: TGTGCCAGCAGACCCTCCGGGACGGAGAACTATGGCTACACCTTC
v_call: TRBV10-3; clone_size: NA; d_call: NA; j_call: TRBJ1-1; cdr3_aa: CAISGTGTVTEAFF; cdr3_nt: TGTGCCATCAGTGGCACAGGGACGGTCACTGAAGCTTTCTTT
v_call: TRBV5-1; clone_size: NA; d_call: NA; j_call: TRBJ2-7; cdr3_aa: CASSLQGTSYEQYF; cdr3_nt: TGCGCCAGCAGCTTGCAGGGGACATCCTACGAGCAGTACTTC
v_call: TRBV21-1; clone_size: NA; d_call: NA; j_call: TRBJ1-2; cdr3_aa: CASRRDRGRKLSGYTF; cdr3_nt: TGTGCCAGCAGGAGGGACAGGGGGCGAAAGTTATCTGGCTACACCTTC
v_call: TRBV12-3/TRBV12-4; clone_size: NA; d_call: NA; j_call: TRBJ2-5; cdr3_aa: CASGLYLGETQYF; cdr3_nt: TGTGCCAGCGGACTTTACCTGGGGGAGACCCAGTACTTC
v_call: TRBV6-1; clone_size: NA; d_call: TRBD1; j_call: TRBJ1-5; cdr3_aa: CASSDGATGAQPQHF; cdr3_nt: TGTGCCAGCAGTGATGGGGCGACAGGGGCTCAGCCCCAGCATTTT
v_call: TRBV5-1; clone_size: NA; d_call: TRBD1; j_call: TRBJ1-6; cdr3_aa: CATRDRGGSPLHF; cdr3_nt: TGCGCGACCCGGGACAGGGGCGGATCACCCCTTCACTTT
v_call: TRBV11-2; clone_size: once; d_call: NA; j_call: TRBJ2-5; cdr3_aa: CASSSDPSFTETQYF; cdr3_nt: TGTGCCAGCAGCTCGGACCCCAGTTTTACGGAGACCCAGTACTTC
v_call: TRBV11-2; clone_size: once; d_call: NA; j_call: TRBJ2-3; cdr3_aa: CASSLALDTSFTQYF; cdr3_nt: TGTGCCAGCAGCTTAGCCCTGGATACTTCCTTTACGCAGTATTTT
v_call: TRBV5-1; clone_size: NA; d_call: NA; j_call: TRBJ2-1; cdr3_aa: CASSPVGGFSYNEQFF; cdr3_nt: TGCGCCAGCAGCCCGGTGGGTGGTTTCTCCTACAATGAGCAGTTCTTC
v_call: TRBV10-1; clone_size: NA; d_call: NA; j_call: TRBJ2-4; cdr3_aa: CASSESGTGNIQYF; cdr3_nt: TGCGCCAGCAGTGAGTCTGGAACGGGAAACATTCAGTACTTC
v_call: TRBV25-1; clone_size: NA; d_call: NA; j_call: TRBJ2-1; cdr3_aa: CASSELVRGSHNEQFF; cdr3_nt: TGTGCCAGCAGTGAATTGGTGCGAGGGTCCCACAATGAGCAGTTCTTC
v_call: TRBV2; clone_size: NA; d_call: TRBD1; j_call: TRBJ1-6; cdr3_aa: CASPASGTGYNSPLHF; cdr3_nt: TGTGCCAGCCCTGCCTCCGGGACAGGGTATAATTCACCCCTCCACTTT
v_call: TRBV25-1; clone_size: NA; d_call: NA; j_call: TRBJ2-3; cdr3_aa: CASKDGNTDTQYF; cdr3_nt: TGTGCCAGTAAGGACGGAAACACAGATACGCAGTATTTT
v_call: TRBV7-6; clone_size: NA; d_call: TRBD2; j_call: TRBJ2-7; cdr3_aa: CASSSKRLAGYEQYF; cdr3_nt: TGTGCCAGCAGCTCCAAGAGACTAGCGGGGTACGAGCAGTACTTC
v_call: TRBV7-9; clone_size: few; d_call: NA; j_call: TRBJ1-1; cdr3_aa: CASSPTEYTEAFF; cdr3_nt: TGTGCCAGCAGCCCGACAGAATACACTGAAGCTTTCTTT